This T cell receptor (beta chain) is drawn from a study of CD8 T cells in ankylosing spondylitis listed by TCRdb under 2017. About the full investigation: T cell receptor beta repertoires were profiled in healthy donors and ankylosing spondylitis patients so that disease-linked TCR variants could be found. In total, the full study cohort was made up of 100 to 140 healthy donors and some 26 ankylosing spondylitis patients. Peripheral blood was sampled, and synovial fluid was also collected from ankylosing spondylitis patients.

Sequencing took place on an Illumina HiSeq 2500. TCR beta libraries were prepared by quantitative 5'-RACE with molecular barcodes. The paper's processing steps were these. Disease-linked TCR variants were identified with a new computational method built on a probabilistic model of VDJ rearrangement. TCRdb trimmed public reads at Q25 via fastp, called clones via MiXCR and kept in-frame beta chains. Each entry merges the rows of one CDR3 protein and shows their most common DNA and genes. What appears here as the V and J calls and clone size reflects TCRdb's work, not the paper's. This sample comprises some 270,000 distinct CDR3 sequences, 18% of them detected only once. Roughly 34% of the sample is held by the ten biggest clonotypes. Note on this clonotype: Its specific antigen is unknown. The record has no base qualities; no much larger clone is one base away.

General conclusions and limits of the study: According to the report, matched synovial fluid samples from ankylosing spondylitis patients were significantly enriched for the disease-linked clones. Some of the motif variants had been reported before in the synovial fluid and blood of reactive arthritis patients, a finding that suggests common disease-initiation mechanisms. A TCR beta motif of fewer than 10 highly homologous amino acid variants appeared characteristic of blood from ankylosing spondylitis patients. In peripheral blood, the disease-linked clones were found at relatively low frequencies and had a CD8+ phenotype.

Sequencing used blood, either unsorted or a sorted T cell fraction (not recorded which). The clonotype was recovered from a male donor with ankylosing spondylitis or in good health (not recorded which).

The DNA sequence is as follows: TGTGCCAGCAGCTTATCCCCGGGGAACAATGAGCAGTTCTTC. Translated, this gives CASSLSPGNNEQFF. The chain was built from TRBV7-2 and TRBJ2-1, with TRBD2 perhaps the D gene, on 5 matching bases. Relative to germline, V is 2 bases shorter and J is 5 bases shorter, with 10 bases between their ends. The CDR3 covers 14 residues, taking in both the cysteine and the phenylalanine. CDR3 DNA only is kept here, 42 bases in frame from base 1. From a lookup of the germline V gene, CDR1 and CDR2 are SGHTA and FQGNSA.